This TCR beta chain was documented in a study of molecular identifiers for immune sequencing clone quantification. This clonotype counts as medium-sized (0.01 to 0.1%). The CDR3 is 16 amino acids. Trimming removed 7 bases at V and 2 bases at J, with 19 bases between. CDR1 and CDR2 (germline): MDHEN, SYDVKM. The authors built bulk TCR libraries by previously described methods with listed TCR primers. TCRdb independently ran MiXCR on the PCR reads; one entry per CDR3 protein. The repertoire includes some 41,000 distinct CDR3 sequences, about 24% of them detected once, and around 1% sits in the top ten. As CD8+CD4-CCR7+CD45RA+ cells, naive CD8 T cells were sorted.

Sequenced input: naive CD8+ T cells from blood, with Jurkat cell RNA spiked in. Subset of the sample: FACS-sorted CD8+CD4-CCR7+CD45RA+ naive T cells. The J gene is TRBJ2-3, the V gene TRBV28; D might be TRBD1 (5 bases). This sequence was found in a human donor in good health. Some libraries in this study had Jurkat cell RNA spiked in. The CDR3 DNA is TGTGCCAGCAACCCAGAAGACAGCCTCCCCACAGATACGCAGTATTTT. Translation gives CASNPEDSLPTDTQYF.